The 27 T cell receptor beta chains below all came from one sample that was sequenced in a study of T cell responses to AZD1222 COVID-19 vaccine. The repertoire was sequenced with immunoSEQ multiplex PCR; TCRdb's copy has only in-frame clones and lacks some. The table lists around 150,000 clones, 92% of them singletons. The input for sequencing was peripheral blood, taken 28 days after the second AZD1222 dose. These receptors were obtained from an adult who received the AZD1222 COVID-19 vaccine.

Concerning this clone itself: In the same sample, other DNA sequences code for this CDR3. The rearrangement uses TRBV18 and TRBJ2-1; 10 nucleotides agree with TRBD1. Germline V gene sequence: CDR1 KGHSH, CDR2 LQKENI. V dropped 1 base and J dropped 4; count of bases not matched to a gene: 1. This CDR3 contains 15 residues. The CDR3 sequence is CASSPRTGGYNEQFF. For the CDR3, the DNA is TGTGCCAGCTCACCACGGACAGGGGGGTACAATGAGCAGTTCTTC.

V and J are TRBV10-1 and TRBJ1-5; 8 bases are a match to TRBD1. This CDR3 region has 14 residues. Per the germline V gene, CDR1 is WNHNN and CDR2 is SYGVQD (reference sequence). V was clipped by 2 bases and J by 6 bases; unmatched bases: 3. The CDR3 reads CASSENRGFQPQHF. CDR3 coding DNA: TGCGCCAGCAGTGAGAACAGGGGGTTTCAGCCCCAGCATTTT.

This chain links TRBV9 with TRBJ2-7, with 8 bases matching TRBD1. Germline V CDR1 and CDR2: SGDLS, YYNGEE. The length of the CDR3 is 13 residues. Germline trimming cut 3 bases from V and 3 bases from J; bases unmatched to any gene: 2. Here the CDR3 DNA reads TGTGCCAGCAGCGGAACAGGGGGCTACGAGCAGTACTTC. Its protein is CASSGTGGYEQYF.

The CDR3 DNA follows: TGTGCCAGCAGTGATCTGCCTAGTTACGGAAACAATGAGCAGTTCTTC. Protein product: CASSDLPSYGNNEQFF. The gene calls are TRBV6-1 and TRBJ2-1; the D is unclear. Germline V gives CDR1 MNHNS, CDR2 SASEGT. There are 16 residues in the CDR3. V was trimmed by 3 bases and J by 5 bases, leaving 17 bases between them.

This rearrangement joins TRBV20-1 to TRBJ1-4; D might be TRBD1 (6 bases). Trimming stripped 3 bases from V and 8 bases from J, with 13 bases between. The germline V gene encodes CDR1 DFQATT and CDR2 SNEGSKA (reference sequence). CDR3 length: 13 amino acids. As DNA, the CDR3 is TGCAGTGCTAGTACGGGGGCACGGGAAAAACTGTTTTTT. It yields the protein CSASTGAREKLFF.

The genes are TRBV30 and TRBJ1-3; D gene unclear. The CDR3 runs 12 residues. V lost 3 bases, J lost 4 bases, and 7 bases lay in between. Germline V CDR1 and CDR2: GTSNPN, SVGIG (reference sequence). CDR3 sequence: CAWSPQGNTIYF. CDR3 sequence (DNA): TGTGCCTGGAGCCCCCAAGGAAACACCATATATTTT.

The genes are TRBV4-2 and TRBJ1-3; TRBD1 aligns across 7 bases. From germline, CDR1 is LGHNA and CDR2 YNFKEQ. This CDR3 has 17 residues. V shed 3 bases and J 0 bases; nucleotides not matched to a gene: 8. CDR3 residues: CASSHPPQGSSGNTIYF. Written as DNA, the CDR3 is TGTGCCAGCAGCCACCCACCACAGGGGTCCTCTGGAAACACCATATATTTT.

CDR3 nucleotide sequence: TGTGCCAGCAGCGTGGGGGGGGGTCAGCCCCAGCATTTT. Translating gives CASSVGGGQPQHF. V gene TRBV11-3 combines with J gene TRBJ1-5; a possible D gene is TRBD1 (5 bases). Germline V gene sequence: CDR1 SGHNT, CDR2 YENEEA. V was clipped by 5 bases and J by 6 bases, with 11 bases between them. The CDR3 extends over 13 amino acids.

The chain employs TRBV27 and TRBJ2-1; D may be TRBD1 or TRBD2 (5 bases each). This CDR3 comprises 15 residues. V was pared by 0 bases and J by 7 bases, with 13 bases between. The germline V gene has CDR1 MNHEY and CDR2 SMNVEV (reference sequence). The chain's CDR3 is CASSLSAGWGNEQFF. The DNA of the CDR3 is TGTGCCAGCAGTTTATCGGCTGGTTGGGGGAATGAGCAGTTCTTC.

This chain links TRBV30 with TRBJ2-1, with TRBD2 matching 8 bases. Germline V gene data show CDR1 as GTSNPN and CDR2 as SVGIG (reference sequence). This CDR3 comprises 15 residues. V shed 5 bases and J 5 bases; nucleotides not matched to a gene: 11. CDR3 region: CAWAIGTRVDNEQFF. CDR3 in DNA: TGTGCCTGGGCCATAGGGACTAGAGTAGACAATGAGCAGTTCTTC.

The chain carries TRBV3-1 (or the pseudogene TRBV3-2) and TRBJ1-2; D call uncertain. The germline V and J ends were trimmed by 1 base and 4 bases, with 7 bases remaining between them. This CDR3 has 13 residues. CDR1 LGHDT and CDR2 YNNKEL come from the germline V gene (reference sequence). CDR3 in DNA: TGTGCCAGCAGCCAAGGAGAAACCTATGGCTACACCTTC. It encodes CASSQGETYGYTF.

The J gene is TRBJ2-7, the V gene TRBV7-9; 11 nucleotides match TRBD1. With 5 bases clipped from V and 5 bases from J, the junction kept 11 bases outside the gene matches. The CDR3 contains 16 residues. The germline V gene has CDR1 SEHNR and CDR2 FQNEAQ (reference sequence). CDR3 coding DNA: TGTGCCAGCAGCCTCAGACCGGGACAGGGGGTAAACGAGCAGTACTTC. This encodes CASSLRPGQGVNEQYF. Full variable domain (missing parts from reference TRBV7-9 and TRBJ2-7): DTGVSQNPRHKITKRGQNVTFRCDPISEHNRLYWYRQTLGQGPEFLTYFQNEAQLEKSRLLSDRFSAERPKGSFSTLEIQRTEQGDSAMYLCASSLRPGQGVNEQYFGPGTRLTVT.

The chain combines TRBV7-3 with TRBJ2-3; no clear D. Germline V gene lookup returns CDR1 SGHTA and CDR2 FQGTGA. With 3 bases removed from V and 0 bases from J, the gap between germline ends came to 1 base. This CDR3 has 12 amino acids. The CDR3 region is CASSFSTDTQYF. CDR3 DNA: TGTGCCAGCAGCTTCAGCACAGATACGCAGTATTTT.

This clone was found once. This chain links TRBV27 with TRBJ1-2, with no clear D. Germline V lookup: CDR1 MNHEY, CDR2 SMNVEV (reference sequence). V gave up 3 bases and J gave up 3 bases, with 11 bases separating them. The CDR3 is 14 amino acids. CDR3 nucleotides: TGTGCCAGCAGTTTTAGAGGAGGTTACTATGGCTACACCTTC. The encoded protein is CASSFRGGYYGYTF.

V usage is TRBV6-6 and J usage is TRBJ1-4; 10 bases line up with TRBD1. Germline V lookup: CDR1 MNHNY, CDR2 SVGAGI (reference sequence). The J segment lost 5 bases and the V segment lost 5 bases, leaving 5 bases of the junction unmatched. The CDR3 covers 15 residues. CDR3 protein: CASSPRTGGNEKLFF. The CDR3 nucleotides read TGTGCCAGCAGTCCCCGGACAGGGGGGAATGAAAAACTGTTTTTT.

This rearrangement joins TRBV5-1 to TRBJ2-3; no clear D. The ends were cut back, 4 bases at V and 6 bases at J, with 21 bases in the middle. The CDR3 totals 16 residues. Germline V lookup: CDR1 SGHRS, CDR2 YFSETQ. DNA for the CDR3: TGCGCCAGCAGCCCCCAACCGGCCTCCCTTCGGGATACGCAGTATTTT. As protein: CASSPQPASLRDTQYF.

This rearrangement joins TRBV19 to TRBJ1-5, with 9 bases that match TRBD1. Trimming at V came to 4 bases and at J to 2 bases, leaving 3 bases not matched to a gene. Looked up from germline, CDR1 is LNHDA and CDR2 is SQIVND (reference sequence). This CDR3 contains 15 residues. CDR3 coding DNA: TGTGCCAGTAGTAGGGACAGGGTCCGCAATCAGCCCCAGCATTTT. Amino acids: CASSRDRVRNQPQHF.

The CDR3: CATIRGIPNTGELFF. The CDR3 region has the DNA TGTGCCACAATAAGGGGGATCCCGAACACCGGGGAGCTGTTTTTT. V and J are TRBV11-2 and TRBJ2-2, with D tentatively TRBD1 (6 bases). Germline values: CDR1 SGHAT, CDR2 FQNNGV. This CDR3 is 15 amino acids long. Trimming shortened V by 10 bases and J by 0 bases, and 15 bases separated the two germline ends.

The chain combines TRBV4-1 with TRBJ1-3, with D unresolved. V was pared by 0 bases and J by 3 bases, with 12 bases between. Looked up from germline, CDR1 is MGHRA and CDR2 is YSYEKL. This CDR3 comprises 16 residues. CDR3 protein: CASSQDPASLGNTIYF. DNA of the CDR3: TGCGCCAGCAGCCAAGATCCGGCCAGCCTTGGAAACACCATATATTTT.

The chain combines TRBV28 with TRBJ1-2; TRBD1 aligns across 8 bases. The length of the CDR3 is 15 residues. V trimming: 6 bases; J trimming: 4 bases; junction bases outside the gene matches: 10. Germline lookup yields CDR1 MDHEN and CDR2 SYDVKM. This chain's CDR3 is CASREGQGAVYGYTF. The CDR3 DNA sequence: TGTGCCAGCAGAGAAGGGCAGGGGGCGGTCTATGGCTACACCTTC.

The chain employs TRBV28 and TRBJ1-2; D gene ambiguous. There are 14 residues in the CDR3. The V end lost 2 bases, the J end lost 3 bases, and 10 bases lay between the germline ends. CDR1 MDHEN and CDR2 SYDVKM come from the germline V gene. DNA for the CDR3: TGTGCCAGCAGTTTAGAAAGCGGCTACTATGGCTACACCTTC. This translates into CASSLESGYYGYTF.

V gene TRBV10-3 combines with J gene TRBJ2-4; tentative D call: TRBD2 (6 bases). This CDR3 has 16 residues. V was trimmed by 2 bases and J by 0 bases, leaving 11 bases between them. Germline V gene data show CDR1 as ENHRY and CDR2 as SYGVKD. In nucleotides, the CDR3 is TGTGCCATCAGTGAGACCGGGGGACTAGCCAAAAACATTCAGTACTTC. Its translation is CAISETGGLAKNIQYF.

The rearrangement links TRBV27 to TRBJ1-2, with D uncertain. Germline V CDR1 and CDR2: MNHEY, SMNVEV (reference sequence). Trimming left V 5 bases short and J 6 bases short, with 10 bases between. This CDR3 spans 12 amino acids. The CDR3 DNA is TGTGCCAGCAGTCCCTCGGGCCATGGCTACACCTTC. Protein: CASSPSGHGYTF.

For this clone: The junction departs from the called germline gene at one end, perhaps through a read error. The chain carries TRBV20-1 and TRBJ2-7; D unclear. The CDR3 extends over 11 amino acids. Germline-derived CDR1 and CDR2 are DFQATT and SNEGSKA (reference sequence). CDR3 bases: TGCAGTGCTAGAGATGAGGTCCTCTTACCGTTC. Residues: CSARDEVLLPF.

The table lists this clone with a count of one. CDR3 coding DNA: TGCGCCAGCAGCAAGACAGGGGAAGGTACTAACTATGGCTACACCTTC. Amino acids: CASSKTGEGTNYGYTF. V gene TRBV5-1 combines with J gene TRBJ1-2; 8 bases agree with TRBD1. Per germline, CDR1 SGHRS and CDR2 YFSETQ. V shed 4 bases and J 0 bases; nucleotides not matched to a gene: 8. CDR3 length equals 16 residues. Supplemented by reference TRBV5-1 and TRBJ1-2, the full variable domain reads KAGVTQTPRYLIKTRGQQVTLSCSPISGHRSVSWYQQTPGQGLQFLFEYFSETQRNKGNFPGRFSGRQFSNSRSEMNVSTLELGDSALYLCASSKTGEGTNYGYTFGSGTRLTVV.

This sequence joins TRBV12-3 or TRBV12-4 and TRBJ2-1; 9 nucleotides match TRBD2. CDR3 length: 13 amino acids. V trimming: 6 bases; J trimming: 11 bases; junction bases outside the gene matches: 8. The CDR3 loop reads CASSPGLAIKQFF. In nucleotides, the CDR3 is TGTGCCAGCAGCCCGGGACTAGCAATTAAGCAGTTCTTC.

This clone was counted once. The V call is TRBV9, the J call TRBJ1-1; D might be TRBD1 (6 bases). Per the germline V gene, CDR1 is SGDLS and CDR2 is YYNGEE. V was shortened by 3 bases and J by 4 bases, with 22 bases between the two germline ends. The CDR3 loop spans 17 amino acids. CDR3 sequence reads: CASSEGGTSDSVTEAFF. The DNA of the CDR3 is TGTGCCAGCAGCGAAGGAGGGACATCGGATTCGGTCACTGAAGCTTTCTTT.